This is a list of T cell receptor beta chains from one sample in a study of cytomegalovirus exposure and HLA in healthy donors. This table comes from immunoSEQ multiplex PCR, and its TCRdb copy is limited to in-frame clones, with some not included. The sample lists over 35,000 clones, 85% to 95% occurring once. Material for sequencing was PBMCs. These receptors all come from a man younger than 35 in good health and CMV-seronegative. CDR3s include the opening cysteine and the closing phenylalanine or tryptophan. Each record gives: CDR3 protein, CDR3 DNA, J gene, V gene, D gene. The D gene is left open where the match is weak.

CDR3 protein: CASSYRAGQGATDTQYF; CDR3 DNA: TGTGCCAGCAGCTATAGGGCGGGACAGGGGGCAACAGATACGCAGTATTTT; J gene: TRBJ2-3; V gene: TRBV11-2; D gene: TRBD1
CDR3 protein: CASSDSNRDRNTEAFF; CDR3 DNA: TGTGCCAGCAGTGACTCGAACCGGGACAGGAACACTGAAGCTTTCTTT; J gene: TRBJ1-1; V gene: TRBV6-4; D gene: TRBD1
CDR3 protein: CASSVTAGGHGELFF; CDR3 DNA: TGTGCCAGCAGCGTGACAGCGGGGGGGCACGGGGAGCTGTTTTTT; J gene: TRBJ2-2; V gene: TRBV9; D gene: TRBD2
CDR3 protein: CASSGGTSDYNEQFF; CDR3 DNA: TGCGCCAGCAGCGGCGGGACTAGCGATTACAATGAGCAGTTCTTC; J gene: TRBJ2-1; V gene: TRBV5-1; D gene: TRBD2
CDR3 protein: CASSLGASTDTQYF; CDR3 DNA: TGTGCCAGCAGTCTGGGGGCTTCAACAGATACGCAGTATTTT; J gene: TRBJ2-3; V gene: TRBV27; D gene: NA
CDR3 protein: CASSQRELVYEQYF; CDR3 DNA: TGCGCCAGCAGCCAAAGGGAACTAGTCTACGAGCAGTACTTC; J gene: TRBJ2-7; V gene: TRBV4-1; D gene: NA
CDR3 protein: CASSEGGLAANEQFF; CDR3 DNA: TGTGCCAGCAGTGAAGGCGGTCTAGCGGCGAATGAGCAGTTCTTC; J gene: TRBJ2-1; V gene: TRBV6-4; D gene: TRBD2
CDR3 protein: CASSVSTGGNEKLFF; CDR3 DNA: TGTGCCAGCAGCGTATCTACAGGGGGAAATGAAAAACTGTTTTTT; J gene: TRBJ1-4; V gene: TRBV9; D gene: TRBD1
CDR3 protein: CATSINRGSQHF; CDR3 DNA: TGTGCCACCAGCATAAACAGGGGGTCCCAGCATTTT; J gene: TRBJ1-5; V gene: TRBV15; D gene: TRBD1
CDR3 protein: CASSRLDRLNQPQHF; CDR3 DNA: TGTGCCAGCAGTCGACTGGACAGGCTTAATCAGCCCCAGCATTTT; J gene: TRBJ1-5; V gene: TRBV28; D gene: TRBD1
CDR3 protein: CASSERMDRAGYTF; CDR3 DNA: TGTGCCAGCAGTGAAAGGATGGACAGGGCTGGCTACACCTTC; J gene: TRBJ1-2; V gene: TRBV6-1; D gene: TRBD1
CDR3 protein: CASSEETVDLNTEAFF; CDR3 DNA: TGTGCCAGCAGTGAGGAGACGGTGGATTTGAACACTGAAGCTTTCTTT; J gene: TRBJ1-1; V gene: TRBV2; D gene: NA
CDR3 protein: CASSQDEGTSGNTQYF; CDR3 DNA: TGTGCCAGCAGCCAAGATGAGGGGACTAGCGGGAATACGCAGTATTTT; J gene: TRBJ2-3; V gene: TRBV4-2; D gene: TRBD2
CDR3 protein: CATRGGGGQQETQYF; CDR3 DNA: TGCGCCACCAGAGGTGGCGGGGGACAACAAGAGACCCAGTACTTC; J gene: TRBJ2-5; V gene: TRBV5-1; D gene: NA
CDR3 protein: CASSPGEGLFYGYTF; CDR3 DNA: TGTGCCAGCAGCCCGGGCGAGGGCCTCTTCTATGGCTACACCTTC; J gene: TRBJ1-2; V gene: TRBV9; D gene: NA
CDR3 protein: CASSQTGGVAGAAEQFF; CDR3 DNA: TGTGCCAGCAGCCAAACTGGAGGGGTAGCGGGAGCAGCTGAGCAGTTCTTC; J gene: TRBJ2-1; V gene: TRBV14; D gene: TRBD2
CDR3 protein: CASSFTDLGRFTEAFF; CDR3 DNA: TGTGCCAGCAGCTTTACTGATCTGGGGCGCTTTACTGAAGCTTTCTTT; J gene: TRBJ1-1; V gene: TRBV11-2; D gene: NA
CDR3 protein: CASSPRPENEKLFF; CDR3 DNA: TGTGCCAGCTCACCGAGGCCAGAGAATGAAAAACTGTTTTTT; J gene: TRBJ1-4; V gene: TRBV18; D gene: NA
CDR3 protein: CASSEPGQGLDEQFF; CDR3 DNA: TGTGCCAGCAGTGAACCGGGACAGGGTTTAGATGAGCAGTTCTTC; J gene: TRBJ2-1; V gene: TRBV6-1; D gene: TRBD1
CDR3 protein: CASSLETSNYGYTF; CDR3 DNA: TGTGCCAGCAGCTTGGAAACCAGTAACTATGGCTACACCTTC; J gene: TRBJ1-2; V gene: TRBV5-5; D gene: NA
CDR3 protein: CASSAGSYEQYF; CDR3 DNA: TGTGCCAGCAGTGCAGGATCTTACGAGCAGTACTTC; J gene: TRBJ2-7; V gene: TRBV25-1; D gene: NA
CDR3 protein: CASSPIPGGGSLYNEQFF; CDR3 DNA: TGTGCCAGCTCACCAATTCCGGGAGGGGGTAGTTTGTACAATGAGCAGTTCTTC; J gene: TRBJ2-1; V gene: TRBV18; D gene: TRBD2
CDR3 protein: CASTQGRDGQPQHF; CDR3 DNA: TGTGCCAGCACCCAGGGTAGGGATGGCCAGCCCCAGCATTTT; J gene: TRBJ1-5; V gene: TRBV6-5; D gene: NA
CDR3 protein: CASSLGGRESTDTQYF; CDR3 DNA: TGTGCCAGCAGCCTTGGCGGGCGGGAGAGCACAGATACGCAGTATTTT; J gene: TRBJ2-3; V gene: TRBV5-4; D gene: TRBD2